This T cell receptor beta chain was profiled in a study of cytomegalovirus exposure and HLA in healthy donors (dated by TCRdb to about 2017). With respect to the entire study: According to an earlier analysis of 587 of the donors, about 179 million T cells yielded 100 million or so unique TCR beta sequences and 250 to 350 Gb of sequence data. An earlier analysis of 500 to 750 of the donors applied high-throughput TCR beta sequencing to assess whether each TCR beta V gene segment acted as functional or pseudogenic. Four or five DR-DQ haplotypes were handled as single units for association and clustering because linkage in the cohort was strong. The study used immunosequencing to profile the T cell repertoires of approximately 640 subjects and linked those repertoires to cytomegalovirus serostatus. On average, roughly 250,000 unique TCR beta nucleotide sequences were sequenced per donor among about 400 genotyped donors of the cohort, with around 19% of those sequences being non-productive. To study patterns of TCR occurrence, a later analysis re-analyzed previously published TCR beta repertoires from hundreds of donors and added high-resolution HLA genotyping. Donor age, sex, ethnicity and CMV serostatus were compiled alongside the repertoire data. All discovery cohort repertoires had been generated using a single sequencing platform. An early release that covered around 590 HLA-typed donors contained about 300 gigabases of sequencing data and roughly 84 million unique TCR sequences. The number of donors typed differed by locus, with about 629-640 for A, B, C, DRB1 and DQB1, 522 for DQA1, about 610 for DPA1, and some 440 for DPB1. HLA typing covered class I and class II loci at four-digit resolution. Among the roughly 380 genotyped donors, roughly 80% belonged to the genetic ancestry cluster associated with self-reported Caucasian donors. In a later genetic analysis, genome-wide SNP genotypes for about 60% of the 666 donors were used, and that subset was treated as a discovery cohort. A separate validation cohort of about 110 different subjects was used in addition to the roughly 670-subject first cohort. The study aimed to test whether signatures of past pathogen exposure could be identified by cataloging public T cell receptors. Rather than using new phenotypic data, the later analysis identified candidate immune exposures from TCR beta sequences and from how often those sequences occurred across donors. The study combined high-throughput TCR immunosequencing, statistical association of individual TCRs with disease status, and machine learning to predict cytomegalovirus infection status.

Points on this clone: Which antigen it targets is not known. Nothing much larger sits one base from this clone, and base qualities are not available.

CDR1 and CDR2 are drawn from the germline V gene: SGHVS, FQNEAQ. The germline ends are 8 bases apart after V is trimmed by 2 bases and J by 1 base. Measured from the cysteine to the phenylalanine, the CDR3 is 14 residues long. CDR3 DNA is the only sequence kept; it has 42 bases, read in frame from the first base. The library was prepared using the immunoSEQ multiplex PCR assay. For the multiplex PCR, a mixture combining 60 forward primers for TCR Vbeta segments and 13 reverse primers for TCR Jbeta segments was used. A multiplex PCR assay on genomic DNA amplified the CDR3 region of rearranged TCR beta genes. Amplified TCR beta libraries were sequenced as 87-base-pair reads on the Illumina HiSeq System. In the authors' own workflow: A later analysis counted about 80 million unique TCR beta chains across the 550 to 750 repertoires, and 9 million to 14 million of these chains were shared by at least two donors. Raw reads were error-corrected and collapsed into unique sequences with a nearest-neighbor algorithm that merged closely related sequences to remove PCR and sequencing errors. Alignment of CDR3 sequences to IMGT reference sequences was used to assign V, D and J gene segments. For a sequence to be retained, at least a six-nucleotide match to both a V gene segment and a J gene segment was required. A rearrangement was called productive if the CDR3 had no stop codons and remained in frame with V and J, and every other rearrangement was called non-productive. CDR3 was defined according to IMGT convention as the region running from the second conserved V-encoded cysteine to the conserved J-encoded phenylalanine. In an earlier analysis of just under 600 of the donors, sequences lacking an unambiguous match to a single V gene segment were excluded. In an earlier analysis of 587 of the donors, V segments were called functional above 56.7% productive rearrangements and were called segregating when the between-donor standard deviation exceeded 5%. To diagnose cytomegalovirus status from the catalog of TCR beta chain sequences, a statistical classification framework was built. In a later analysis, TCR nucleotide sequences were compared against IMGT/GENE-DB human TR gene sequences so that V and J genes could be assigned. Using the TCRdist pipeline, a later analysis assigned CDR3 sequences along with most-parsimonious VDJ recombination scenarios. In a later analysis, each TCR beta chain was defined by its CDR3 amino acid sequence together with its V-gene family, and reads lacking a unique V-gene family were excluded. As a way to deal with suspected cross-contamination and a sequencing artifact, a later analysis dropped 640 or so nucleotide sequences that were highly shared and had low generation probability. A later analysis calculated a clonal expansion index for each public chain from normalized within-repertoire ranks of inferred template counts. In a later analysis, generation probabilities were computed using a VDJ recombination model fitted to out-of-frame rearrangements, and the results were checked against IGoR. In a later analysis, TCR-TCR, TCR-HLA and TCR-CMV co-occurrence was scored with hypergeometric tests, and a repertoire-size bias correction was applied to TCR pairs. A later analysis estimated false discovery rates by permuting HLA or CMV assignments 20 times. In a later analysis, co-occurring TCRs were grouped with DBSCAN, and TCRdist sequence similarity was added when clustering was performed within HLA-allele-positive subsets. Repertoires with fewer than 30,000 or more than 120,000 public chains, plus five repertoires with anomalous nucleotide sharing, were excluded from co-occurrence clustering. The clones in this table, taken by TCRdb from immuneACCESS, are in-frame only. Not every clone is retained; where verified, under half of the shortfall comes from an unresolved V gene, and the cause of the rest is unknown. That table gives V, J and clone size, and the DNA gave D and trimming. The sample table holds some 140,000 clones, of which roughly 70% were seen once. The ten largest account for less than 5% of the sample.

What the research found in general, with its limitations: An association between a missense DCLRE1C variant and V-gene and J-gene trimming of TCR beta chains was found in a later genetic analysis and replicated in an independent cohort. In a later genetic analysis, fewer N-insertions in productive TCRs were reported among donors in an Asian-associated ancestry cluster than the roughly 670-donor mean. Assigning TCR associations to individual alleles was difficult when HLA alleles, especially DR and DQ, strongly co-occurred. Only TCR beta chains were sequenced in this cohort, and the absence of alpha or paired-chain data limited detectable features. A cluster of highly shared sequence variants was judged likely to be a technical artifact of the sequencing pipeline. A few of the identified cytomegalovirus-associated TCR beta chains were confirmed in vitro to be specific for cytomegalovirus antigens. A later analysis found that HLA-associated TCR beta chains were more clonally expanded and had lower generation probabilities than equally common non-associated chains. Across donors, most TCR sequences were observed very rarely, whereas some public TCRs were present in many individuals. Some IMGT-functional V segments, including TRBV6-2 and TRBV6-3, could not be distinguished by the 87-base-pair reads and were therefore excluded. Several of the top co-occurrence clusters appeared to be linked to parvovirus B19, influenza, CMV and Epstein-Barr virus, according to a later analysis. In a later analysis, the rate of TCR association differed among HLA loci, with DRB1 alleles having the most associated TCRs and HLA-C alleles having the fewest. Because HLA typing was missing for some donors at each locus, association tests included only the typed subset. The authors suggested that the approach could potentially be extended to other disease states and immunological phenotypes. Because counts were too low, roughly 16 rarely observed V segments, including chromosome 9 orphons, were excluded from the earlier analysis of 587 of the donors. Linkage disequilibrium might explain the correlated functional status among segregating V segments, but an unknown experimental factor could not be excluded. A further reported finding was that TCR beta sequences accurately predicted the HLA-A and HLA-B alleles for most subjects in the first cohort. Broadly in line with IMGT annotations, most TCR beta V segments showed up in productive rearrangements about 87% or about 30% of the time in an earlier analysis of several hundred of the donors. According to a later analysis, most CMV-associated TCR beta chains appeared to be HLA-restricted, and the HLA associations seemed to be driven largely by CMV exposure. In a later analysis, 16,951 TCR beta sequences were associated with specific HLA alleles at a false discovery rate of 0.05. Presence/absence analyses assumed roughly uniform sequencing depth across donors, an assumption that may not hold. In the study, some 160 TCR beta chains were listed as associated with cytomegalovirus. CMV serostatus was the only immune exposure information available for the cohort. The classifier was reported to diagnose cytomegalovirus status with high specificity and sensitivity in both the original cohort and the validation cohort.

The cohort was made up of 500 to 850 healthy bone marrow donors. At the time of sampling, every cohort member was nominally healthy, though immune exposures that went unrecorded were likely present. The donor tested CMV seropositive, placing the donor among the approximately 290 seropositive members of the cohort. A peripheral blood sample was provided by each donor, and peripheral blood mononuclear cells were used for TCR beta sequencing. The Qiagen DNeasy Blood Extraction Kit was used to extract genomic DNA from the blood cell samples. This TCR was recovered from a man in his fifties in good health and CMV-seropositive. The rearranged segments are TRBV7-8 and TRBJ1-1, with a tentative D gene TRBD1 over 5 matching bases. The sample comprised PBMCs. The CDR3 has the sequence CASSLRQSNTEAFF. Here is the DNA: TGTGCCAGCAGCTTAAGACAGTCGAACACTGAAGCTTTCTTT.